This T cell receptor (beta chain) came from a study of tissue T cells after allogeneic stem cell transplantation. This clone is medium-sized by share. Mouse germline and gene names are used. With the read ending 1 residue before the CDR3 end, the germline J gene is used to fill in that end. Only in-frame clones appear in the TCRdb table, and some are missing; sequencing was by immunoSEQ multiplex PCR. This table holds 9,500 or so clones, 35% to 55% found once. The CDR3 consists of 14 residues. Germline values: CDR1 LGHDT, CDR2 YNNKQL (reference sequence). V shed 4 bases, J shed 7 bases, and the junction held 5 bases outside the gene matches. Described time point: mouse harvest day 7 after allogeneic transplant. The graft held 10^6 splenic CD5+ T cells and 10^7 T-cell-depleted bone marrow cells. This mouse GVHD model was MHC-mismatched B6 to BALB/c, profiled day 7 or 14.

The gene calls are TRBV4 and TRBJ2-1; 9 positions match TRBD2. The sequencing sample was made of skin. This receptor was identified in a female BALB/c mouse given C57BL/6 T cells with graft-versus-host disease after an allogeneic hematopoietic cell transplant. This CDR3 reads CASSFTGGRAEQFF. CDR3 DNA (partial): TGTGCCAGCAGCTTTACTGGGGGGCGAGCTGAGCAGTTC.